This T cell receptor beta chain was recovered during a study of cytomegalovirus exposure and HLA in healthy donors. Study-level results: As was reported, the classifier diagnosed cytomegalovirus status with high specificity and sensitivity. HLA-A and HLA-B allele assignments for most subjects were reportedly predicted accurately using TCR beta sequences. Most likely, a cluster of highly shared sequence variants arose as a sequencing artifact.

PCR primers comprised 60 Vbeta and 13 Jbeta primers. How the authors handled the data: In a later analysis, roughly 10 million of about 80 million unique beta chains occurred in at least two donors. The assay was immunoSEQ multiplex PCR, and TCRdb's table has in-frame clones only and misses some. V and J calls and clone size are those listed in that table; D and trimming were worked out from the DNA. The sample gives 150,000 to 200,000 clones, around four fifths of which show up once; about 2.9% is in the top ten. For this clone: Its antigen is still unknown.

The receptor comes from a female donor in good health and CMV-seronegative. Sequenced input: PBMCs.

The CDR3: CASSLVRDTKETQYF. CDR3 DNA sequence: TGTGCCAGCAGCTTAGTCCGGGACACCAAAGAGACCCAGTACTTC. The gene calls are TRBV7-9 and TRBJ2-5; possible D gene TRBD1, 6 bases. The V end lost 1 base, the J end lost 3 bases, and 12 bases lay between the germline ends. The germline CDR1 and CDR2 sequences are SEHNR and FQNEAQ (reference sequence). The CDR3 length is 15 residues.